The TCR beta chain under discussion was sequenced for a study of cytomegalovirus exposure and HLA in healthy donors (dated by TCRdb to about 2017). With respect to the entire study: In an earlier analysis of 587 of the donors, approximately 300 Gb of sequence data and roughly 100 million unique TCR beta sequences from 180 million or so T cells were reported. In an earlier analysis of roughly 600 of the donors, high-throughput TCR beta sequencing was used to judge whether each TCR beta V gene segment behaved as functional or pseudogenic. Donor age, sex, ethnicity and CMV serostatus were compiled alongside the repertoire data. Of the roughly 400 genotyped donors, roughly 76% were placed in the genetic ancestry cluster associated with self-reported Caucasian donors. The later analysis used no new phenotypic data to find candidate immune exposures, relying instead on TCR beta sequences and their occurrence across donors. Five DR-DQ haplotypes were handled as single units for association and clustering because linkage in the cohort was strong. Class I and class II HLA loci were covered by the typing at four-digit resolution. The aim of the study was to test whether cataloging public T cell receptors could identify signatures of past pathogen exposure. Among 300 to 500 genotyped donors of the cohort, an average of approximately 240,000 unique TCR beta nucleotide sequences was sequenced per donor, of which 15% to 20% were non-productive. All discovery cohort repertoires had been generated using a single sequencing platform. The study combined high-throughput TCR immunosequencing, statistical association of individual TCRs with disease status, and machine learning to predict cytomegalovirus infection status. A later analysis re-examined previously published TCR beta repertoires from roughly 650 donors and added high-resolution HLA genotyping to investigate patterns of TCR occurrence. The number of donors typed differed by locus, with about 629-630 for A, B, C, DRB1 and DQB1, approximately 500 for DQA1, 600 to 610 for DPA1, and 472 for DPB1. Genome-wide SNP genotypes for about 65% of the roughly 670 donors were used in a later genetic analysis, which treated that subset as a discovery cohort. Using immunosequencing, the study profiled T cell repertoires from 550 to 750 subjects and related those repertoires to cytomegalovirus serostatus. About 300 gigabases of sequencing data and some 85 million unique TCR sequences were included in an early release covering roughly 600 HLA-typed donors. A separate validation cohort of about 110 different subjects was used in addition to the 666-subject first cohort. Study-wide conclusions, independent of this receptor: In a later genetic analysis, a missense DCLRE1C variant was associated with V-gene and J-gene trimming of TCR beta chains, and the association was replicated in an independent cohort. The cohort was sequenced for TCR beta chains only, and without alpha or paired-chain data the features that could be detected were limited. According to a later analysis, TCR association rates differed among HLA loci, with DRB1 alleles showing the most associated TCRs and HLA-C alleles showing the fewest. The presence/absence analyses assumed that sequencing depth was roughly uniform across donors, and that assumption may not be true. In a later analysis, HLA-associated TCR beta chains showed more clonal expansion and lower generation probabilities than non-associated chains that were equally common. Because counts were too low, around 17 rarely observed V segments, including chromosome 9 orphons, were left out of the earlier analysis of 587 of the donors. A later genetic analysis reported fewer N-insertions in productive TCRs among donors in an Asian-associated ancestry cluster than the roughly 700-donor mean. A further reported finding was that TCR beta sequences accurately predicted the HLA-A and HLA-B alleles for most subjects in the first cohort. Correlated functional status among segregating V segments might reflect linkage disequilibrium, but an unknown experimental factor could not be ruled out. A cluster of highly shared sequence variants was judged likely to be a technical artifact of the sequencing pipeline. In both the original and validation cohorts, the classifier was reported to diagnose cytomegalovirus status with high specificity and sensitivity. When HLA alleles, especially DR and DQ, strongly co-occurred, attributing TCR associations to individual alleles was difficult. In the study, some 160 TCR beta chains were listed as associated with cytomegalovirus. In an earlier analysis of roughly 560 of the donors, most TCR beta V segments were observed in productive rearrangements about 87% or about 30% of the time, broadly matching IMGT annotations. The authors suggested that the approach could potentially be extended to other disease states and immunological phenotypes. Because some donors lacked HLA typing at each locus, the association tests relied only on the typed subset. Some IMGT-functional V segments, including TRBV6-2 and TRBV6-3, could not be told apart with the 87-base-pair reads, so those segments were excluded. While some public TCRs were present in many individuals, most TCR sequences turned up only very rarely across donors. In vitro tests confirmed that three of the cytomegalovirus-associated TCR beta chains recognize cytomegalovirus antigens. Immune exposure information for the cohort was limited to CMV serostatus. Most CMV-associated TCR beta chains appeared to be HLA-restricted in a later analysis, and the HLA associations seemed to be driven largely by CMV exposure. In a later analysis, several top co-occurrence clusters were reported to appear linked to parvovirus B19, influenza, CMV and Epstein-Barr virus. At a false discovery rate of 0.05, a later analysis linked 15,000 to 20,000 TCR beta sequences to specific HLA alleles.

This clone was picked up one time. It lacks a known antigen. No qualities accompany the bases; no much larger clone lies one base away. At the junction V is shortened by 1 base and J by 0 bases, with 9 bases in between. From the cysteine up to the phenylalanine, the CDR3 has a length of 15 residues. Kept here is only the CDR3 DNA, which spans 45 bases and is read in frame from base 1. CDR1 and CDR2 are read off the germline V gene (reference sequence) as LNHDA and SQIVND. The cohort comprised some 730 healthy bone marrow donors. At the time of sampling, all cohort members were nominally healthy, though unrecorded immune exposures were likely present. The donor tested CMV seronegative, placing the donor among the roughly 350 seronegative members of the cohort. A peripheral blood sample was provided by each donor, and peripheral blood mononuclear cells were used for TCR beta sequencing. The Qiagen DNeasy Blood Extraction Kit was used to extract genomic DNA from the blood cell samples.

The library was generated by the immunoSEQ multiplex PCR assay. The multiplex PCR relied on a mix of 60 forward primers for TCR Vbeta segments and 13 reverse primers for TCR Jbeta segments. The CDR3 region of rearranged TCR beta genes was amplified from genomic DNA with a multiplex PCR assay. The Illumina HiSeq System was used to sequence the amplified TCR beta libraries as 87-base-pair reads. The paper's data handling went like this. Across the 600 to 700 repertoires, a later analysis counted some 81 million unique TCR beta chains, around 11 million of which were shared by at least two donors. Raw reads were error-corrected and collapsed into unique sequences with a nearest-neighbor algorithm that merged closely related sequences to remove PCR and sequencing errors. CDR3 sequences were aligned to IMGT reference sequences to assign V, D and J gene segments. For a sequence to be retained, at least a six-nucleotide match to both a V gene segment and a J gene segment was required. Rearrangements were called productive when the CDR3 lacked stop codons and stayed in frame with V and J; all others were non-productive. Following IMGT convention, CDR3 was defined as the stretch from the second conserved V-encoded cysteine up to the conserved J-encoded phenylalanine. Sequences without an unambiguous match to a single V gene segment were excluded from the earlier analysis of about 630 of the donors. An earlier analysis of several hundred of the donors called V segments functional above 56.7% productive rearrangements and segregating when the between-donor standard deviation exceeded 5%. A statistical classification framework was built to diagnose cytomegalovirus status from the catalog of TCR beta chain sequences. V and J gene assignment, in a later analysis, came from comparing TCR nucleotide sequences with IMGT/GENE-DB human TR gene sequences. Using the TCRdist pipeline, a later analysis assigned CDR3 sequences along with most-parsimonious VDJ recombination scenarios. In a later analysis, each TCR beta chain was defined by its CDR3 amino acid sequence together with its V-gene family, and reads lacking a unique V-gene family were excluded. To address suspected cross-contamination and a sequencing artifact, a later analysis removed a few hundred highly shared, low-generation-probability nucleotide sequences. In a later analysis, a clonal expansion index was calculated for each public chain from normalized within-repertoire ranks of inferred template counts. In a later analysis, generation probabilities were computed using a VDJ recombination model fitted to out-of-frame rearrangements, and the results were checked against IGoR. Hypergeometric tests were used in a later analysis to score TCR-TCR, TCR-HLA and TCR-CMV co-occurrence, with a repertoire-size bias correction applied to the TCR pairs. To estimate false discovery rates, a later analysis permuted the HLA or CMV assignments 20 times. A later analysis grouped co-occurring TCRs with DBSCAN, adding TCRdist sequence similarity when clustering within HLA-allele-positive subsets. Co-occurrence clustering excluded repertoires with fewer than 30,000 or more than 120,000 public chains, plus five with anomalous nucleotide sharing. Here the immuneACCESS table is served through TCRdb, limited to in-frame sequences with V and J called. Missing clones are a known gap in these copies; in checked studies unresolved V genes cover under half, and the rest lacks a known reason. V and J calls and clone size are given by that table; D and trimming were obtained from the DNA. The sample table holds fewer than 250,000 clones, of which 60% to 80% were seen once. The ten largest clonotypes hold about 1.8% of the sample.

Sequencing input: PBMCs. The chain joins TRBV19 to TRBJ1-1; a confident D gene designation cannot be given. The receptor comes from a man between 18 and 35 years old in good health and CMV-seronegative. The DNA is TGTGCCAGTAGTATAGGTGGCCGCATGAACACTGAAGCTTTCTTT. It is translated as CASSIGGRMNTEAFF.